Below are 24 T cell receptor beta chains sequenced from a single sample in a study of CXCR3-negative and CXCR3-positive naive CD8 T cells. Study findings and constraints: CXCR3-positive naive cells had TRB CDR3s that were more hydrophobic than CXCR3-negative naive cells had.

UMI-tagged TRB cDNA libraries were built via 5' RACE. TCRdb derives one entry per CDR3 protein from the 5' RACE reads, leaving out DNA. The repertoire table contains about 150,000 distinct CDR3 sequences. Their cognate antigens are unknown. The sequenced sample consisted of naive CXCR3+ CD8+ T cells from blood. The subset denotes: CD45RO-CCR7+CD27+CD95- naive CD8+ T cells expressing CXCR3 (TNR3+). The receptors here all came from a human donor in good health. Some clones in this sample may be carry-over from other donors' samples.

The chain is built from TRBV20-1 and TRBJ2-1; lacking DNA, the TRBD2 call made by TCRdb goes unchecked. Germline loops: CDR1 DFQATT, CDR2 SNEGSKA (reference sequence). CDR3 length: 13 amino acids. CDR3 in amino acids: CSARTSGVNEQFF.

The chain couples TRBV7-2 to TRBJ1-1; there is no DNA to check the TCRdb D call of TRBD1. Germline loops: CDR1 SGHTA, CDR2 FQGNSA. CDR3 length: 15 residues. CDR3 in amino acids: CASSLVSGGWTEAFF.

The chain employs TRBV7-9 and TRBJ2-1; TCRdb's D call, TRBD1, is unchecked because there is no DNA. The germline V gene encodes CDR1 SEHNR and CDR2 FQNEAQ (reference sequence). The CDR3 sequence is 17 residues long. CDR3 amino acids: CASSPRPRVTEDNEQFF.

The CDR3 reads CASNPSSSYEQYF. This chain links TRBV6-2 or TRBV6-3 with TRBJ2-7; TCRdb selects TRBD1, and the lack of DNA leaves this call unchecked. The CDR3 has 13 residues. Germline V gene sequence: CDR1 MNHEY, CDR2 SVGEGT.

The chain joins TRBV7-6 to TRBJ1-1. CDR1 is SGHVS and CDR2 is FNYEAQ in the germline V gene. This CDR3 has 12 amino acids. This CDR3 is CASSLLSGPAFF.

This chain's CDR3 is CASSRISTDTQYF. The chain recombines TRBV12-3 or TRBV12-4 with TRBJ2-3. CDR3 length: 13 residues.

The chain couples TRBV7-2 to TRBJ2-2; TCRdb's D call, TRBD1, is unchecked because there is no DNA. The CDR3 length is 15 residues. Germline loops: CDR1 SGHTA, CDR2 FQGNSA. The CDR3 region is CASSALPGYTGELFF.

The genes are TRBV4-3 and TRBJ1-5. Germline CDR1 is LGHNA and CDR2 is YSLEER. The CDR3 sequence is 15 residues long. CDR3 amino acids: CASSPTEYSNQPQHF.

V gene TRBV7-9 combines with J gene TRBJ2-5. CDR1 is SEHNR and CDR2 is FQNEAQ in the germline V gene (reference sequence). This CDR3 spans 14 amino acids. CDR3 loop: CASSPPGTKETQYF. Full variable domain (remainder filled in from reference TRBV7-9 and TRBJ2-5): DTGVSQNPRHKITKRGQNVTFRCDPISEHNRLYWYRQTLGQGPEFLTYFQNEAQLEKSRLLSDRFSAERPKGSFSTLEIQRTEQGDSAMYLCASSPPGTKETQYFGPGTRLLVL.

V and J are TRBV7-6 and TRBJ2-7; TCRdb names TRBD1, which stays unverified in the absence of DNA. CDR1 and CDR2 (germline): SGHVS, FNYEAQ. This CDR3 region has 14 residues. This chain's CDR3 is CASSSWTGSYEQYF.

The chain recombines TRBV6-2 or TRBV6-3 with TRBJ2-2. CDR1 and CDR2 (germline): MNHEY, SVGEGT. The CDR3 sequence is 11 residues long. CDR3 in amino acids: CASTNTGELFF.

The chain uses TRBV19 and TRBJ2-1; TCRdb indicates TRBD1, and absent DNA this call remains unverified. In germline, CDR1 is LNHDA, CDR2 SQIVND (reference sequence). The CDR3 sequence is 16 residues long. The CDR3 loop reads CASSILGGHSYNEQFF. The whole variable domain, filled in from reference TRBV19 and TRBJ2-1, reads DGGITQSPKYLFRKEGQNVTLSCEQNLNHDAMYWYRQDPGQGLRLIYYSQIVNDFQKGDIAEGYSVSREKKESFPLTVTSAQKNPTAFYLCASSILGGHSYNEQFFGPGTRLTVL.

The J gene is TRBJ2-1, the V gene TRBV7-3; without DNA, the TCRdb call of TRBD2 cannot be checked. The germline CDR1 and CDR2 sequences are SGHTA and FQGTGA. This CDR3 has 13 amino acids. Here the CDR3 reads CASSFVARNEQFF. Complete variable domain (other parts from reference TRBV7-3 and TRBJ2-1): GAGVSQTPSNKVTEKGKYVELRCDPISGHTALYWYRQSLGQGPEFLIYFQGTGAADDSGLPNDRFFAVRPEGSVSTLKIQRTERGDSAVYLCASSFVARNEQFFGPGTRLTVL.

The V and J genes are TRBV4-2 and TRBJ2-4; TCRdb designates TRBD2, a call that cannot be tested without DNA. Germline V gene lookup returns CDR1 LGHNA and CDR2 YNFKEQ. The CDR3 has 19 amino acids. CDR3 sequence: CASSQDGSGGELAKNIQYF.

The chain links TRBV27 to TRBJ2-7; the D call of TRBD2 rests on TCRdb alone, since no DNA is present to check it. Germline CDR1 is MNHEY and CDR2 is SMNVEV (reference sequence). CDR3 length: 16 residues. This CDR3 reads CASSPSFIPTVYEQYF.

The CDR3 loop reads CASSPRDSDTDTQYF. The rearrangement links TRBV6-5 to TRBJ2-3; TCRdb indicates TRBD2, and absent DNA this call remains unverified. CDR3 size: 15 residues. Germline V gene lookup returns CDR1 MNHEY and CDR2 SVGAGI.

The V call is TRBV3-1, the J call TRBJ2-1; as DNA is missing, the TRBD1 call by TCRdb cannot be tested. Germline CDR1 reads LGHDT; CDR2 reads YNNKEL (reference sequence). The CDR3 is made up of 13 amino acids. CDR3 residues: CASSGPRFDEQFF.

This chain connects TRBV7-8 to TRBJ2-3; TCRdb names TRBD2, which stays unverified in the absence of DNA. Germline V gene data show CDR1 as SGHVS and CDR2 as FQNEAQ. The CDR3 runs 18 residues. This CDR3 is CASSLRGTSGRPTDTQYF.

V usage is TRBV5-1 and J usage is TRBJ2-3. CDR3 length: 15 amino acids. Germline lookup yields CDR1 SGHRS and CDR2 YFSETQ. CDR3 loop: CASSSGQPSTDTQYF.

This sequence joins TRBV28 and TRBJ1-2; no DNA is available, so the TRBD1 call from TCRdb remains unchecked. Germline loops: CDR1 MDHEN, CDR2 SYDVKM. The CDR3 spans 17 residues. CDR3 loop: CASSYPLRTGRGWGYTF.

The chain is built from TRBV2 and TRBJ2-1; TCRdb gives TRBD1 as the D gene, but with no DNA this cannot be confirmed. CDR1 SNHLY and CDR2 FYNNEI come from the germline V gene. This CDR3 spans 14 amino acids. Here the CDR3 reads CASIRDRADNEQFF.

The rearrangement links TRBV9 to TRBJ1-6. Germline CDR1 and CDR2: SGDLS and YYNGEE. There are 15 residues in the CDR3. The CDR3 spells CASSVGVLTRSPLHF.

The chain couples TRBV28 to TRBJ2-1. The CDR3 runs to 13 residues. The germline gives CDR1 MDHEN, CDR2 SYDVKM. CDR3 residues: CASRGESYNEQFF.

This chain joins TRBV6-5 and TRBJ2-7. Germline CDR1 is MNHEY and CDR2 is SVGAGI. The CDR3 loop spans 11 amino acids. Here the CDR3 reads CASRSSFEQYF.